Listed below are T cell receptor beta chains from one sample, sequenced in a study of OX40 agonist ivuxolimab in advanced cancers. Sequenced by immunoSEQ multiplex PCR; TCRdb stores in-frame clones only, minus some. This table has about 100,000 clones, approximately 90% appearing once. Sequenced here: CD4+ or CD8+ T cells sorted from blood, sampled in a trial of the OX40 agonist ivuxolimab. The receptors originated from an adult with an advanced solid tumor such as melanoma, head and neck, liver or kidney cancer. The CDR3 runs from the conserved cysteine through the conserved F or W. The D gene is left open where the match is weak. The size of a clone is reported for some rows only, either as once, few or many, or as a class for expanded clones.

>TRBD2|.|TRBJ2-7|TRBV25-1
TGTGCCAGCAGTCGGGAGGGGTACGAGCAGTACTTC
CASSREGYEQYF
>TRBD2|.|TRBJ2-3|TRBV11-2
TGTGCCAGCAGCTCCGGCGGGGGGCCAGATACGCAGTATTTT
CASSSGGGPDTQYF
>TRBD1|.|TRBJ1-5|TRBV19
TGTGCCAGCAGCAACGGAGCGGGACAGGCCCTAACGCCCCAGCATTTT
CASSNGAGQALTPQHF
>TRBD2|.|TRBJ2-5|TRBV9
TGTGCCAGCAGCGTAGCTACCGGACTAGCGGGACAAGAGACCCAGTACTTC
CASSVATGLAGQETQYF
>.|once|TRBJ2-1|TRBV6-6
TGTGCCAGCAGTCGGAGTGAGCTCGGCCCCAACCTCCAGTTCTTC
CASSRSELGPNLQFF
>TRBD1|.|TRBJ2-7|TRBV7-2
TGTGCCAGCAGCATCGGACAGGGAGTTCCCTACGAGCAGTACTTC
CASSIGQGVPYEQYF
>.|few|TRBJ2-2|TRBV7-2
TGTGCCAGCAGCCCACAACCAGGCACCGGGGAGCTGTTTTTT
CASSPQPGTGELFF
>.|.|TRBJ1-1|TRBV4-1
TGCGCCAGCAGGGGGCAGAGGAACACTGAAGCTTTCTTT
CASRGQRNTEAFF
>.|.|TRBJ1-3|TRBV7-9
TGTGCCAGCAGCTTAGTAATGGGATCTGGAAACACCATATATTTT
CASSLVMGSGNTIYF
>.|.|TRBJ1-1|TRBV7-2
TGTGCCAGCAGCTTAGCCTCCGGGGTGAACACTGAAGCTTTCTTT
CASSLASGVNTEAFF
>.|once|TRBJ2-7|TRBV11-3
TGTGCCAGCAGCTTAACCGGGACTCCTCTCGAGCAGTACTTC
CASSLTGTPLEQYF
>TRBD1|.|TRBJ1-1|TRBV2
TGTGCCAGCAGAGGGGGACAGAGGAACACTGAAGCTTTCTTT
CASRGGQRNTEAFF
>.|once|TRBJ2-3|TRBV9
TGTGCCAGCAGCGCTCCTCCTAGCACAGATACGCAGTATTTT
CASSAPPSTDTQYF
>.|.|TRBJ2-1|TRBV5-1
TGCGCCAGCAGCTGGGGGGTTTCCTCGAGGAGCTCCTACAATGAGCAGTTCTTC
CASSWGVSSRSSYNEQFF
>TRBD2|.|TRBJ2-3|TRBV5-1
TGCGCCAGCAGCTTGGTTGCGGGAGTAAGAGGAGATACGCAGTATTTT
CASSLVAGVRGDTQYF
>TRBD1|.|TRBJ1-2|TRBV28
TGTGCCAGCAGACCTTCCGGACAGGGGTATGGCTACACCTTC
CASRPSGQGYGYTF